One sample yielded the 4 T cell receptor beta chains listed below, sequenced in a study of shared clonotypes between healthy human individuals. Naive CD8 populations comprised CD45RO-negative cells positively selected for CCR7, excluding terminally differentiated effector memory CD45RA+ cells. Clones were read by immunoSEQ multiplex PCR, and TCRdb kept only the in-frame ones, dropping some. The data contain 2 million to 2.5 million clones, approximately 94% of them singletons. The sequencing sample was made of naive CD8+ T cells from PBMCs. These receptors were collected from a man aged 18 to 30 in good health. Some clones in this sample may be carry-over from other donors' samples.

The chain has TRBV28 and TRBJ2-7, with 7 bases fitting TRBD1. J lost 4 bases, V lost 5 bases, and 8 bases had no gene match. This CDR3 has 14 amino acids. CDR1 and CDR2 from the germline V gene are MDHEN and SYDVKM. CDR3 bases: TGTGCCAGCAGTCACCGGGACAGAACTTACGAGCAGTACTTC. Translating gives CASSHRDRTYEQYF.

V gene TRBV5-4 combines with J gene TRBJ2-7; 9 nucleotides match TRBD1. Trimming removed 2 bases from V and 4 bases from J; junction bases left unmatched: 4. Germline V lookup: CDR1 SGHNT, CDR2 YYREEE (reference sequence). The CDR3 spans 14 residues. The CDR3, as DNA: TGTGCCAGCAGCTTAACAGGGGGCAATTACGAGCAGTACTTC. Protein sequence: CASSLTGGNYEQYF.

The genes are TRBV11-2 and TRBJ1-2; 7 bases align to TRBD1. The CDR3 is 15 amino acids. Germline V lookup: CDR1 SGHAT, CDR2 FQNNGV. The V gene end was trimmed by 7 bases and the J gene end by 4 bases; junction bases not matched to a gene: 12. The CDR3, as DNA: TGTGCCAGCACCCCCAGAGGGCAGGGGGTCTATGGCTACACCTTC. The encoded protein is CASTPRGQGVYGYTF.

In the case of this clone: This CDR3 is also generated by other DNA sequences in the sample. The chain couples TRBV6-5 to TRBJ1-4, with 8 bases aligning to TRBD1. In germline, CDR1 is MNHEY, CDR2 SVGAGI. V was clipped by 0 bases and J by 8 bases; unmatched bases: 5. The CDR3 has 15 amino acids. This CDR3 reads CASSYSGTGGEKLFF. The CDR3 DNA sequence: TGTGCCAGCAGTTACTCGGGGACAGGAGGAGAAAAACTGTTTTTT.